A selection of T cell receptor beta chains follows, all from one sample in a study of blood T cells in healthy people across ages. Using its own MiXCR run on the 5' RACE reads, TCRdb lists one record per CDR3 protein. Of around 1,800,000 distinct CDR3 sequences listed, 35% to 50% are singletons. The sample taken for sequencing was blood. The receptors derive from a human donor in good health. The CDR3 runs from the conserved cysteine through the conserved F or W. The order of the fields is D gene, J gene, V gene, clone size, CDR3 DNA, CDR3 protein. A D gene is named only where the DNA matches it firmly. Expanded clones are given a class, and other clones once, few, many or no size at all.

>TRBD2|TRBJ2-1|TRBV20-1|.
TGCAGTGCGGAGGCACTAGCGGGGGGTCTTAATTACAATGAGCAGTTCTTC
CSAEALAGGLNYNEQFF
>.|TRBJ2-7|TRBV4-2|.
TGTGCCAGCAGCCAGAACGTAGCGGAAATCTACTACGAGCAGTACTTC
CASSQNVAEIYYEQYF
>TRBD2|TRBJ2-3|TRBV6-6|once
TGTGCCAGCAGAACGACTAGCGGCACAGATACGCAGTATTTT
CASRTTSGTDTQYF
>.|TRBJ2-5|TRBV28|few
TGTGCCAGCGGAAGGGTTTTCCAAGAGACCCAGTACTTC
CASGRVFQETQYF
>TRBD1|TRBJ2-4|TRBV7-2|.
TGTGCCAGCAGCACACAGGGGGCCAAAAACATTCAGTACTTC
CASSTQGAKNIQYF
>.|TRBJ2-7|TRBV4-2|.
TGTGCCAGCAGCCAAGAGGATAGGGCCCTCGAGCAGTACTTC
CASSQEDRALEQYF
>TRBD2|TRBJ2-2|TRBV5-5|.
TGTGCCACCACGGGGGGGCCAACCGGGGAGCTGTTTTTT
CATTGGPTGELFF
>.|TRBJ2-7|TRBV29-1|few
TGCAGCGTTGGAGGGCAGGGTCTCTACGAGCAGTACTTC
CSVGGQGLYEQYF
>.|TRBJ2-1|TRBV14|.
TGTGCCAGCAGCCAAGGACGGGGGGCCCCCAATGAGCAGTTCTTC
CASSQGRGAPNEQFF
>TRBD1|TRBJ2-5|TRBV4-1|few
TGCGCCAGCAGCCAAGTCAGGGGGCCAGAGACCCAGTACTTC
CASSQVRGPETQYF
>.|TRBJ1-1|TRBV6-2/TRBV6-3|.
TGTGCCAGCCGGGACGCCCGTAGCGAAGCTTTCTTT
CASRDARSEAFF
>.|TRBJ2-7|TRBV7-2|.
TGTGCCAGCAGCACAGGGACTCCAATCGAGCAGTACTTC
CASSTGTPIEQYF
>.|TRBJ2-7|TRBV6-5|.
TGTGCCAGCAGCACCCTCGGCGGTTTCTACGAGCAGTACTTC
CASSTLGGFYEQYF
>.|TRBJ2-3|TRBV24-1|.
TGTGCCACCAGTGAGCCAGGGAATTCGGCGCAGTATTTT
CATSEPGNSAQYF
>TRBD1|TRBJ1-2|TRBV20-1|many
TGCAGTGCTAAAGACAGGGTTAACTATGGCTACACCTTC
CSAKDRVNYGYTF
>.|TRBJ2-4|TRBV2|.
TGTGCCAGCAGTGAGCCGGGACCCCACATTCAGTACTTC
CASSEPGPHIQYF